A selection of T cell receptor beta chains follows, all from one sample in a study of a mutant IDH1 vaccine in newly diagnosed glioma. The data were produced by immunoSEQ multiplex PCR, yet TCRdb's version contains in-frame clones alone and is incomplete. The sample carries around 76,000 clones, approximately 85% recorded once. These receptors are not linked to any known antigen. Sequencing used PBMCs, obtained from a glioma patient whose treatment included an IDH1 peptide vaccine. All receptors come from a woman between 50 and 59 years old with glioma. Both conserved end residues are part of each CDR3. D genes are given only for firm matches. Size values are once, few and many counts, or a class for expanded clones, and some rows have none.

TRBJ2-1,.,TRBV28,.,TGTGCCAGCAGTGCCGCGGGAAGGGTACATGAGCAGTTCTTC,CASSAAGRVHEQFF
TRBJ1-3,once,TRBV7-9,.,TGTGCCAGCAGCTCAAGTAAGGGCCGCTCTGGAAACACCATATATTTT,CASSSSKGRSGNTIYF
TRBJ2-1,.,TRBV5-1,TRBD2,TGCGCCAGCGCCACAGCGGGAGTGGGTGAGCAGTTCTTC,CASATAGVGEQFF
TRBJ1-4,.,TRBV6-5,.,TGTGCCAGCACTCCAATCGCTGGGGCTAATGAAAAACTGTTTTTT,CASTPIAGANEKLFF
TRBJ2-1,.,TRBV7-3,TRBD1,TGTGCCAGCAGCTCCTTAGGACAGGGTTCCTACAATGAGCAGTTCTTC,CASSSLGQGSYNEQFF
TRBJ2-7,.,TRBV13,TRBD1,TGTGCCAGCAGCACTAGGGGACAGGGGGCGGTCTACGAGCAGTACTTC,CASSTRGQGAVYEQYF
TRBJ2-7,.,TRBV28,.,TGTGCCAGCACTAGAAGTGGAGGGCACTACGAGCAGTACTTC,CASTRSGGHYEQYF
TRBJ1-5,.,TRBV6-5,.,TGTGCCAGCAGTTACACAGGAAATAGCAATCAGCCCCAGCATTTT,CASSYTGNSNQPQHF
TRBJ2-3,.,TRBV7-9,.,TGTGCCGGGCAGGGGAGTTATCGCACAGATACGCAGTATTTT,CAGQGSYRTDTQYF
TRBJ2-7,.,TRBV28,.,TGTGCCAGCAGTGACAACGAGCAGTACTTC,CASSDNEQYF
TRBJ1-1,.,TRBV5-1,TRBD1,TGCGCCAGCAGCTCGCAGGGGGCGCTGTCCACTGAAGCTTTCTTT,CASSSQGALSTEAFF